This entry lists 4 T cell receptor beta chains sequenced from one sample in a study of shared clonotypes between healthy human individuals. The assay was immunoSEQ multiplex PCR, and TCRdb's table has in-frame clones only and misses some. Of about 2.4 million clones listed, over 85% were seen once; the top ten hold around 0.14%. The sequencing sample was made of naive CD4+ T cells sorted from blood. Specified subset: CD45RA+ positively selected. The source is a man aged 18 to 35 in good health.

This chain joins TRBV5-8 and TRBJ2-3; 12 bases line up with TRBD2. This CDR3 comprises 16 residues. Trimming cost V 0 bases and J 4 bases; bases outside gene matches: 3. Germline CDR1 SGHTS, CDR2 YDEGEE. The CDR3, as DNA: TGTGCCAGCAGCTTGGGACTAGCGGGGGTTGCAGATACGCAGTATTTT. Its translation is CASSLGLAGVADTQYF.

The CDR3 DNA reads TGTGCCAGCTCACCTCAGACAGGGTACCAAGAGACCCAGTACTTC. It yields the protein CASSPQTGYQETQYF. The V gene is TRBV18, the J gene TRBJ2-5, with TRBD1 matching over 7 bases. From germline, CDR1 is KGHSH and CDR2 LQKENI. This CDR3 is built from 15 residues. After removal of 3 bases from V and 0 bases from J, the junction contained 4 bases not matched to a gene.

This clone was observed a single time. The gene calls are TRBV7-9 and TRBJ2-5; the match to TRBD2 covers 12 bases. The CDR3 runs 16 residues. The ends lost 5 bases at V and 8 bases at J; junction bases unmatched: 12. Germline CDR1 reads SEHNR; CDR2 reads FQNEAQ (reference sequence). This CDR3 is CASSHGPGLAGLTQYF. The CDR3 coding sequence is TGTGCCAGCAGCCATGGACCGGGACTAGCGGGCCTAACCCAGTACTTC.

The chain carries TRBV5-1 and TRBJ2-3, with 7 bases that match TRBD1. This CDR3 comprises 14 residues. V lost 5 bases, J lost 4 bases, and 7 bases stayed unmatched. CDR1 is SGHRS and CDR2 is YFSETQ in the germline V gene. The CDR3 DNA sequence: TGCGCCAGCAGTCGACAGGGTGAGGCAGATACGCAGTATTTT. Its protein product is CASSRQGEADTQYF.